This TCR beta chain was captured in a study of T cell responses to AZD1222 COVID-19 vaccine. General study results and limits: Vaccination with two AZD1222 doses was followed by a rise in Spike-specific TCR breadth and depth.

The CDR3 contains 13 residues. The ends were cut back, 2 bases at V and 3 bases at J, with 8 bases in the middle. In the case of this clone: No antigen is known for it.

Profiling relied on immunoSEQ multiplex PCR, and the TCRdb table lists in-frame clones only, not all of them. Of over 95,000 clones listed, approximately 89% were seen once; the top ten hold roughly 4.5%. This receptor was obtained from an adult in good health. V is TRBV12-3 or TRBV12-4 and J is TRBJ2-7; D tentatively fits TRBD1 or TRBD2 (5 bases each). Sample: peripheral blood, taken on day 0 of AZD1222 vaccination. CDR3 amino acids: CASSLTGGYEQYF. The DNA of the CDR3 is TGTGCCAGCAGTTTAACTGGGGGCTACGAGCAGTACTTC.